The 3 T cell receptor beta chains below all came from one sample that was sequenced in a study of cytomegalovirus exposure and HLA in healthy donors. 13 Jbeta primers and 60 Vbeta primers were used for the PCR. Sequenced by immunoSEQ multiplex PCR; TCRdb stores in-frame clones only, minus some. Altogether more than 90,000 clones are present, around 83% being singletons, with the ten largest covering over 20%. The sequenced sample consisted of PBMCs. The source is a man aged 25 to 45 in good health and CMV-seropositive.

This clone was observed once. The chain is built from TRBV5-1 and TRBJ2-3; 9 bases are shared with TRBD1. The ends lost 0 bases at V and 3 bases at J; junction bases unmatched: 2. Germline CDR1 is SGHRS and CDR2 is YFSETQ. There are 15 residues in the CDR3. CDR3 amino acids: CASSLAGQGTDTQYF. The CDR3 region has the DNA TGCGCCAGCAGCTTGGCCGGACAGGGGACAGATACGCAGTATTTT. Variable domain in full (rest from reference TRBV5-1 and TRBJ2-3): KAGVTQTPRYLIKTRGQQVTLSCSPISGHRSVSWYQQTPGQGLQFLFEYFSETQRNKGNFPGRFSGRQFSNSRSEMNVSTLELGDSALYLCASSLAGQGTDTQYFGPGTRLTVL.

The chain combines TRBV6-5 with TRBJ1-5, with TRBD1 matching over 8 bases. V gave up 5 bases and J gave up 2 bases; unmatched junction bases: 5. The V gene's germline CDR1 is MNHEY and CDR2 SVGAGI. The CDR3 contains 15 residues. CDR3: CASSRDRGRNQPQHF. CDR3 DNA sequence: TGTGCCAGCAGTCGCGACAGGGGTCGCAATCAGCCCCAGCATTTT.

V gene TRBV12-5 combines with J gene TRBJ1-1, with D uncertain. V was pared by 0 bases and J by 2 bases, with 4 bases between. The CDR3 consists of 13 residues. Per the germline V gene, CDR1 is LGHNT and CDR2 is FRNRAP. The CDR3 protein is CASGLVQNTEAFF. CDR3 in DNA: TGTGCTAGTGGTTTGGTTCAAAACACTGAAGCTTTCTTT.